This T cell receptor (beta chain) was identified in a study of blood T cell repertoires in COVID-19 (dated by TCRdb to 2019 to 2021). As for the study more broadly: The collaborator samples originated in the United States, Italy and Spain and spanned the acute and convalescent phases of COVID-19. The prospective study material was composed of cDNA or gDNA derived from T cells, B-cell-depleted T cells, or PBMCs. Subjects who had been exposed to COVID-19, were actively infected with it, or had recovered from it provided the deeply sampled blood TCRbeta repertoires that made up the dataset. A freely available public database, intended as a resource for researchers studying the immune response to SARS-CoV-2, is where the repertoires were released. The samples were drawn from two sources: the first 160 participants of the ongoing ImmuneRACE study, and about 1,300 subjects contributed by 6 global collaborators. A de-identified subject ID, COVID-19 status, age in years and sex were almost always included in the sample metadata. Where available, HLA class I and class II types were obtained from metadata supplied by the sample provider rather than from assay-based typing. Here is what the overall study found, with its caveats: Clinical and demographic metadata were provided uncurated, with the amount varying by source and participant.

In regard to this clone: This receptor's antigen is unknown. Per-base qualities were not stored, and no clone one base away is much larger.

The CDR3 measures 13 amino acids from cysteine to phenylalanine. Of all the DNA, just the CDR3 is kept, 39 bases in frame from base 1. Cut back by 6 bases and 1 base, the V and J ends lie 10 bases apart. From a lookup of the germline V gene, CDR1 and CDR2 are MNHEY and SVGEGT. TCRbeta CDR3 regions were amplified from genomic DNA by means of the immunoSEQ Assay, a bias-controlled multiplex PCR. The study's processing was this. The number of nucleated cells in each sample was estimated from the amplification of reference gene primers within the assay. To quantify the absolute abundance of each unique TCRbeta CDR3 rearrangement, sequence reads were collapsed and filtered. For each sample, productive Simpson clonality was calculated as the square root of Simpson's diversity index across productive rearrangements. TCRdb re-hosts the immuneACCESS table, in-frame sequences only. Its copies lack some clones; in the studies checked, an unresolved V gene accounts for under half of them, and the cause for the rest is not known. D and trimming come from the DNA, and the V and J calls and clone size come from that table. The table for this sample lists 350,000 to 400,000 clones; 90% to 95% of them were counted only once. The ten most abundant clones make up about 0.9% of the sample.

Participants in the prospective study were aged 18 to 89 years, lived in about two dozen United States geographic areas, and enrolled through a virtual design. Cohort assignment in the prospective study relied on participant-reported clinical history from a screening survey and a study questionnaire. Exposed participants were defined as having been in contact with someone with a PCR-confirmed or clinician-diagnosed COVID-19 case within 2 weeks of study entry. In the prospective study, whole blood, serum and a nasopharyngeal or oropharyngeal swab were collected from each participant by mobile phlebotomists. Over an approximately two-month period, participants in the prospective study had the option of providing additional blood draws and questionnaires. Blood samples from the prospective study were shipped frozen or at room temperature prior to DNA extraction.

The sample comprised PBMCs or T cells enriched from blood (not recorded which). The sequence links TRBV6-2 or TRBV6-3 to TRBJ2-7; a tentative D call is TRBD1 (5 bases match). The TCR comes from a woman in her thirties or forties who had been exposed to COVID-19. The CDR3 is CASSTGASYEQYF. Here is the DNA: TGTGCCAGCAGCACAGGAGCATCCTACGAGCAGTACTTC.